These 9 T cell receptor beta chains originate from one sample sequenced in a study of shared clonotypes between healthy human individuals. Assay: immunoSEQ multiplex PCR; the TCRdb copy retains only in-frame clones and omits some. The sample consists of fewer than 1.6 million clones, just under 99% of them appearing once. Sequencing input: naive CD4+ T cells sorted from blood. Subset noted: CD45RA+ positively selected. These receptors originate from a man aged 25-45 years in good health.

The rearrangement links TRBV5-5 to TRBJ2-2; D is possibly TRBD1 or TRBD2 (5 bases each). V was cut by 2 bases and J by 5 bases, with 16 bases left in between. Germline V gene lookup returns CDR1 SGHKS and CDR2 YYEKEE (reference sequence). The CDR3 loop spans 16 amino acids. The CDR3 sequence: CASSLAGTHFTGELFF. CDR3 coding DNA: TGTGCCAGCAGCTTAGCCGGGACCCACTTTACCGGGGAGCTGTTTTTT.

The chain recombines TRBV5-1 with TRBJ2-7; 8 bases are shared with TRBD2. Germline CDR1 is SGHRS and CDR2 is YFSETQ. The CDR3 loop spans 14 amino acids. The ends lost 5 bases at V and 0 bases at J; junction bases unmatched: 4. The CDR3 spells CASRRSGSSYEQYF. CDR3 nucleotide sequence: TGCGCCAGCAGGCGGAGCGGGAGCTCCTACGAGCAGTACTTC.

This sequence joins TRBV29-1 and TRBJ1-2, with a possible D match to TRBD1 (5 bases). Trimming took off 7 bases at V and 0 bases at J, with 12 bases between the two ends. From germline, CDR1 is SQVTM and CDR2 ANQGSEA. CDR3 size: 13 residues. The DNA for the CDR3 is TGCAGCGGACAGCATCCATCTAACTATGGCTACACCTTC. It translates to CSGQHPSNYGYTF.

The V call is TRBV27, the J call TRBJ1-5; maybe TRBD1 (6 bases). V lost 3 bases to trimming and J lost 4 bases, with 10 bases between them. Germline lookup yields CDR1 MNHEY and CDR2 SMNVEV (reference sequence). The CDR3 consists of 14 residues. This CDR3 is CASSFSGENQPQHF. In nucleotides, the CDR3 is TGTGCCAGCAGTTTCTCAGGGGAAAATCAGCCCCAGCATTTT.

The chain recombines TRBV15 with TRBJ2-2; D not resolved. This CDR3 is 14 amino acids long. Germline V CDR1 and CDR2: LNHNV, YYDKDF (reference sequence). V was trimmed by 0 bases and J by 5 bases, leaving 7 bases between them. The CDR3 coding sequence is TGTGCCACCAGCAGAGATAAACAGACCGGGGAGCTGTTTTTT. Its protein is CATSRDKQTGELFF. Full variable domain (rest looked up from reference TRBV15 and TRBJ2-2): DAMVIQNPRYQVTQFGKPVTLSCSQTLNHNVMYWYQQKSSQAPKLLFHYYDKDFNNEADTPDNFQSRRPNTSFCFLDIRSPGLGDTAMYLCATSRDKQTGELFFGEGSRLTVL.

The rearrangement links TRBV25-1 to TRBJ2-1; 9 bases match TRBD2. CDR3 size: 15 residues. Germline V gives CDR1 MGHDK, CDR2 SYGVNS. J was trimmed by 2 bases and V by 5 bases; bases with no gene match: 4. In nucleotides, the CDR3 is TGTGCCAGCAGTTTACCTAGCGGGGCCTACAATGAGCAGTTCTTC. Its protein is CASSLPSGAYNEQFF.

CDR3 protein: CASNWAGLNTEAFF. The CDR3 DNA sequence: TGTGCCAGCAACTGGGCAGGGCTGAACACTGAAGCTTTCTTT. The genes are TRBV2 and TRBJ1-1; D possibly corresponds to TRBD1 (5 bases). This CDR3 is built from 14 residues. Trimming removed 7 bases from V and 0 bases from J, with 12 bases in between. Germline V gene sequence: CDR1 SNHLY, CDR2 FYNNEI. Using reference TRBV2 and TRBJ1-1 for the parts outside the CDR3, the full variable domain is EPEVTQTPSHQVTQMGQEVILRCVPISNHLYFYWYRQILGQKVEFLVSFYNNEISEKSEIFDDQFSVERPDGSNFTLKIRSTKLEDSAMYFCASNWAGLNTEAFFGQGTRLTVV.

The V call is TRBV11-1, the J call TRBJ2-7; no clear D gene. Germline V gives CDR1 SGHAT, CDR2 FQDESV (reference sequence). CDR3 size: 15 residues. V lost 1 base to trimming and J lost 1 base, with 11 bases between them. The CDR3 sequence is CASSLEGLRSYEQYF. DNA of the CDR3: TGTGCCAGCAGCTTAGAAGGGCTAAGGTCCTACGAGCAGTACTTC.

The CDR3: CASSATTGEGETQYF. CDR3 in DNA: TGTGCCAGCAGCGCTACCACAGGGGAGGGAGAGACCCAGTACTTC. This chain uses TRBV5-8 with TRBJ2-5; D is tentatively TRBD1 or TRBD2 (7 bases each). The CDR3 consists of 15 residues. CDR1 and CDR2 (germline): SGHTS, YDEGEE. Trimming stripped 4 bases from V and 4 bases from J, with 17 bases between.